The T cell receptor (beta chain) under discussion was sequenced for a study of blood T cell repertoires in COVID-19 (dated by TCRdb to 2018 to 2020). Study-level background: Collaborator samples came from the United States, Italy and Spain and covered acute and convalescent phases of COVID-19. The samples were drawn from the first 160 participants of the ongoing ImmuneRACE study and from 950 to 1,500 subjects provided by 6 global collaborators. The repertoires were released in a freely available public database intended as a resource for research on the immune response to SARS-CoV-2. The prospective study material was composed of cDNA or gDNA derived from T cells, B-cell-depleted T cells, or PBMCs. Where HLA class I and class II types were available, the types were taken from metadata supplied by the sample provider, not from assay-based typing. Subjects who had been exposed to COVID-19, were actively infected with it, or had recovered from it provided the deeply sampled blood TCRbeta repertoires that made up the dataset. A de-identified subject ID, COVID-19 status, age in years and sex were almost always included in the sample metadata. Findings and caveats that apply to the study as a whole: Clinical and demographic metadata were provided uncurated, with the amount varying by source and participant.

Measured from the cysteine to the phenylalanine, the CDR3 is 15 residues long. Only the CDR3 region is kept as DNA, spanning 45 bases read in frame from base 1. The germline V gene (reference sequence) sets CDR1 to LNHNV and CDR2 to YYDKDF. Cut back by 1 base and 2 bases, the V and J ends lie 10 bases apart. This clone was counted a few times. Its cognate antigen has yet to be identified. Base-call qualities are not available, and no considerably larger clone is one nucleotide away. Whole blood was collected in K2EDTA tubes by collaborating institutions according to the institutions' own protocols. For TCRbeta analysis, collaborator samples were shipped as frozen whole blood, as isolated PBMCs, or as DNA extracted from either sample type. The immunoSEQ Assay, a bias-controlled multiplex PCR, was used to amplify TCRbeta CDR3 regions from genomic DNA. In the source study's methods: Within the assay, amplification of reference gene primers was used to estimate how many nucleated cells each sample contained. To quantify the absolute abundance of each unique TCRbeta CDR3 rearrangement, sequence reads were collapsed and filtered. For each sample, productive Simpson clonality was calculated as the square root of Simpson's diversity index across productive rearrangements. Drawn from immuneACCESS, this table holds only the in-frame rearrangements with V and J called that TCRdb kept. Clones are partly lost; checked studies trace under half to an unresolved V gene and leave the rest unexplained. V, J and clone size derive from that table, while D and trimming were established from the DNA sequence. The sample table lists roughly 96,000 clones, around 81% of them with a count of one. The ten most abundant clones make up about 4.3% of the sample.

The chain links TRBV15 with TRBJ2-3; TRBD2 could be the D gene, as 6 bases match. Sequenced: peripheral blood. The clonotype comes from a man between 60 and 70 years old with acute or convalescent COVID-19. The DNA sequence follows: TGTGCCACCAGCAGAGGGGGGGAAAACACAGATACGCAGTATTTT. It specifies CATSRGGENTDTQYF. Reference TRBV15 and TRBJ2-3 genes cover what lies past the CDR3, so the full variable domain is DAMVIQNPRYQVTQFGKPVTLSCSQTLNHNVMYWYQQKSSQAPKLLFHYYDKDFNNEADTPDNFQSRRPNTSFCFLDIRSPGLGDTAMYLCATSRGGENTDTQYFGPGTRLTVL.